This T cell receptor (beta chain) was found in a study of T-cell reconstitution after alpha-beta-depleted transplantation in children. V was shortened by 8 bases and J by 5 bases, with 16 bases between the two germline ends. Germline V lookup: CDR1 MNHEY, CDR2 SMNVEV (reference sequence). This CDR3 spans 13 amino acids. TCRbeta library preparation incorporated unique molecular identifiers. TCRdb reprocessed the PCR reads with MiXCR, giving one entry per CDR3 protein. Among roughly 400,000 distinct CDR3 sequences listed, 43% were seen once. Study outcomes and limitations: Newly produced T cells mostly accounted for T-cell counts and diversity one year post-transplant. Elevated TCRbeta diversity at day 60 was traced, in some patients, to surviving recipient T cells and thymic progenitors. Expanded clones from the graft, numbering several hundred, reportedly supplied alpha-beta T cells about two months after transplant.

Worth noting for this clonotype: Antigen unknown.

The clonotype originates from a girl aged 2 to 10 with aplastic anemia, due to receive a stem cell transplant. This chain connects TRBV27 to TRBJ2-7; tentative D call: TRBD2 (6 bases). The source was PBMCs, collected before TCRalphabeta/CD19-depleted stem cell transplant. The CDR3 here is CASPLAGRNEQYF. CDR3 sequence (DNA): TGTGCCAGCCCCCTCGCCGGGAGAAACGAGCAGTACTTC.